Presented here are 31 T cell receptor beta chains from one specimen sequenced in a study of blood T cells in healthy people across ages. Alongside a J-beta primer mix, a sample-barcoded 5' primer served in a second PCR lasting 7 to 11 cycles. Each CDR3 protein is one row after TCRdb ran MiXCR on the 5' RACE reads. The sample carries about 1.6 million distinct CDR3 sequences, roughly 30% recorded once. The sequencing input was blood. These receptors came from a woman aged 25 to 45 in good health.

At least ten counts were recorded for this clonotype. This chain joins TRBV20-1 and TRBJ2-1; D possibly corresponds to TRBD2 (6 bases). CDR1 DFQATT and CDR2 SNEGSKA come from the germline V gene (reference sequence). The CDR3 length is 13 residues. V was pared by 3 bases and J by 4 bases, with 10 bases between. CDR3 in amino acids: CSASWRAYNEQFF. The CDR3 DNA reads as TGCAGTGCTAGCTGGAGGGCATACAATGAGCAGTTCTTC.

V and J are TRBV12-3 or TRBV12-4 and TRBJ2-3; TRBD1 matches at 8 bases. The CDR3 length is 18 residues. The J segment lost 0 bases and the V segment lost 8 bases, leaving 16 bases of the junction unmatched. CDR3 in DNA: TGTGCCAGCGGACCGGGACAGGACACCCTCTCTAGCACAGATACGCAGTATTTT. Protein sequence: CASGPGQDTLSSTDTQYF.

This clonotype was seen more than once but under ten times. The V call is TRBV30, the J call TRBJ2-1, with 8 bases identical to TRBD2. The CDR3 spans 14 residues. Germline V gene sequence: CDR1 GTSNPN, CDR2 SVGIG (reference sequence). V lost 5 bases, J lost 2 bases, and 5 bases stayed unmatched. CDR3 in DNA: TGTGCCTGGGATACTAGCGGCCCCTACAATGAGCAGTTCTTC. Translated: CAWDTSGPYNEQFF. Variable domain in full (rest from reference TRBV30 and TRBJ2-1): SQTIHQWPATLVQPVGSPLSLECTVEGTSNPNLYWYRQAAGRGLQLLFYSVGIGQISSEVPQNLSASRPQDRQFILSSKKLLLSDSGFYLCAWDTSGPYNEQFFGPGTRLTVL.

The chain links TRBV6-6 to TRBJ2-3, with 8 bases fitting TRBD1. This CDR3 has 14 amino acids. Trimming removed 6 bases from V and 6 bases from J; junction bases left unmatched: 8. Germline CDR1 and CDR2: MNHNY and SVGAGI (reference sequence). The CDR3 region has the DNA TGTGCCAGCAGGGCAGGGGGCAATACGGATACGCAGTATTTT. Encoded protein: CASRAGGNTDTQYF.

The V call is TRBV3-1, the J call TRBJ2-5; 14 bases fit TRBD2. J lost 0 bases, V lost 0 bases, and 6 bases had no gene match. Germline CDR1 and CDR2: LGHDT and YNNKEL (reference sequence). This CDR3 comprises 19 residues. The CDR3 spells CASSQDRTSGRKYQETQYF. The CDR3 DNA sequence: TGTGCCAGCAGCCAAGATAGGACTAGCGGGAGGAAGTACCAAGAGACCCAGTACTTC.

The chain couples TRBV27 to TRBJ2-1; possible D gene TRBD2, 6 bases. Germline lookup yields CDR1 MNHEY and CDR2 SMNVEV (reference sequence). This CDR3 has 15 residues. The V and J ends lost 3 bases and 8 bases respectively, with 17 bases between them. CDR3 in amino acids: CASSFRPGGEHEQFF. The CDR3 DNA is TGTGCCAGCAGTTTCCGTCCCGGGGGTGAACATGAGCAGTTCTTC.

V usage is TRBV9 and J usage is TRBJ2-5; maybe TRBD2 (6 bases). CDR1 and CDR2 (germline): SGDLS, YYNGEE. The CDR3 has 15 amino acids. V shed 0 bases and J shed 5 bases, with 14 bases lying between them. In DNA, the CDR3 is TGTGCCAGCAGCGTAGACCCGGTCCGGGGGGAGACCCAGTACTTC. It codes for CASSVDPVRGETQYF. Filled out from reference TRBV9 and TRBJ2-5, the complete variable domain reads DSGVTQTPKHLITATGQRVTLRCSPRSGDLSVYWYQQSLDQGLQFLIQYYNGEERAKGNILERFSAQQFPDLHSELNLSSLELGDSALYFCASSVDPVRGETQYFGPGTRLLVL.

Of note for this clonotype: A read error may be the cause here, since a much bigger clone is one base away. The rearrangement uses TRBV12-3 or TRBV12-4 and TRBJ2-7; tentatively, D is TRBD1 (5 bases). Trimming removed 9 bases from V and 2 bases from J, with 8 bases in between. The CDR3 runs to 11 residues. In DNA, the CDR3 is TGTGCCAGTAGACAGCCCTACGAGCAGTACTTC. It is translated as CASRQPYEQYF.

This chain connects TRBV6-1 to TRBJ1-5; D may be TRBD1 (6 bases). The CDR3 is 14 amino acids. Germline V CDR1 and CDR2: MNHNS, SASEGT. Trimming stripped 7 bases from V and 3 bases from J, with 13 bases between. The CDR3 nucleotides are TGTGCCAGCAACACTGACAGGTTCAATCAGCCCCAGCATTTT. It translates to CASNTDRFNQPQHF.

At least ten counts were recorded for this clonotype. V and J are TRBV20-1 and TRBJ2-1; 7 nucleotides line up with TRBD2. Germline V gene sequence: CDR1 DFQATT, CDR2 SNEGSKA (reference sequence). This CDR3 contains 16 residues. V lost 0 bases, J lost 6 bases, and 11 bases stayed unmatched. Written as DNA, the CDR3 is TGCAGTGCTAGAGATGTTGGCGGGAGAGGTTCCAATGAGCAGTTCTTC. Translating gives CSARDVGGRGSNEQFF.

The V and J genes are TRBV4-1 and TRBJ1-5, with a weak D call TRBD1 (5 bases). Germline V gene sequence: CDR1 MGHRA, CDR2 YSYEKL. The CDR3 spans 15 residues. Trimming removed 0 bases at V and 7 bases at J, with 13 bases between. Here the CDR3 DNA reads TGCGCCAGCAGCCAAGATGGGGGGGGTGGACAGCCCCAGCATTTT. Translated: CASSQDGGGGQPQHF.

This chain connects TRBV20-1 to TRBJ1-3; a possible D gene is TRBD1 (5 bases). The V and J ends lost 3 bases and 3 bases respectively, with 15 bases between them. CDR3 length: 15 residues. The germline gives CDR1 DFQATT, CDR2 SNEGSKA (reference sequence). The CDR3 here is CSASGGIRSGNTIYF. The CDR3 DNA reads as TGCAGTGCTAGTGGGGGTATACGCAGTGGAAACACCATATATTTT.

The V and J genes are TRBV4-1 and TRBJ1-3; a weak D match, TRBD1 (6 bases). Trimming removed 2 bases from V and 4 bases from J, with 12 bases in between. The CDR3 sequence is 15 residues long. Germline CDR1 and CDR2: MGHRA and YSYEKL. The CDR3 region is CASSQLGTSGNTIYF. Here the CDR3 DNA reads TGCGCCAGCAGCCAATTAGGGACATCCGGAAACACCATATATTTT.

J is TRBJ1-2 and V is TRBV29-1; TRBD1 matches 9 bases. There are 14 residues in the CDR3. Germline V gene lookup returns CDR1 SQVTM and CDR2 ANQGSEA. Trimming cost V 4 bases and J 0 bases; bases outside gene matches: 3. The CDR3 coding sequence is TGCAGCGTTGGGACAGGGGCTCCTAACTATGGCTACACCTTC. Its protein product is CSVGTGAPNYGYTF. Combining the CDR3 with reference TRBV29-1 and TRBJ1-2 gives the whole variable domain SAVISQKPSRDICQRGTSLTIQCQVDSQVTMMFWYRQQPGQSLTLIATANQGSEATYESGFVIDKFPISRPNLTFSTLTVSNMSPEDSSIYLCSVGTGAPNYGYTFGSGTRLTVV.

As regards this clonotype: Germline is not matched at one junction end, which may reflect a read error. This rearrangement joins TRBV15 to TRBJ2-3; D gene unclear. Germline values: CDR1 LNHNV, CDR2 YYDKDF (reference sequence). The CDR3 sequence is 15 residues long. In nucleotides, the CDR3 is TGTGCCACCAGCAGAGCGGTAGGCGTGGTAGATACGCGGTATTTT. Its translation is CATSRAVGVVDTRYF.

The rearrangement uses TRBV6-1 and TRBJ2-3, with TRBD2 matching over 8 bases. The CDR3 length is 15 residues. In germline, CDR1 is MNHNS, CDR2 SASEGT. The V and J ends lost 4 bases and 7 bases, in that order; junction bases with no gene match: 10. DNA of the CDR3: TGTGCCAGCAGTGGCGGGACTAGTGGAGGGAATACGCAGTATTTT. It yields the protein CASSGGTSGGNTQYF.

Concerning this clonotype itself: The junction departs from germline at one end; a sequencing error may be responsible. This chain links TRBV20-1 with TRBJ2-6; D is perhaps TRBD1 or TRBD2 (5 bases each). Germline-derived CDR1 and CDR2 are DFQATT and SNEGSKA (reference sequence). The length of the CDR3 is 17 residues. CDR3 sequence (DNA): TGCGGTGCTAGCCCGCGCAGGGTCGAAACTGGGGCCAACGTCCTGACTTTC. The encoded protein is CGASPRRVETGANVLTF.

This clonotype was seen ten or more times. J is TRBJ2-5 and V is TRBV29-1; either TRBD1 or TRBD2 may fit D (5 bases each). This CDR3 is built from 14 residues. Trimming removed 7 bases from V and 4 bases from J, with 19 bases in between. In germline, CDR1 is SQVTM, CDR2 ANQGSEA. CDR3 region: CSAQGVLERETQYF. Here the CDR3 DNA reads TGCAGCGCCCAAGGGGTACTAGAACGAGAGACCCAGTACTTC.

The chain links TRBV9 to TRBJ1-2; D not certain. V was cut by 3 bases and J by 4 bases, with 16 bases left in between. The CDR3 spans 15 residues. Germline CDR1 and CDR2: SGDLS and YYNGEE. Here the CDR3 DNA reads TGTGCCAGCAGCGACTCCCATTCAGGTGGCTATGGCTACACCTTC. This gives the protein CASSDSHSGGYGYTF.

This clonotype turned up a few times. This rearrangement joins TRBV5-5 to TRBJ1-6; no definite D call. The CDR3 runs 14 residues. Germline CDR1 SGHKS, CDR2 YYEKEE (reference sequence). Trimming removed 4 bases from V and 6 bases from J, with 11 bases in between. The CDR3 loop reads CASSARTVNSPLHF. Written as DNA, the CDR3 is TGTGCCAGCAGCGCACGGACGGTTAATTCACCCCTCCACTTT.

This clonotype has at least ten counts. The genes are TRBV5-1 and TRBJ2-7, with D possibly TRBD2 on 6 matching bases. The CDR3 is made up of 13 amino acids. V lost 4 bases, J lost 1 base, and 9 bases lay in between. CDR1 SGHRS and CDR2 YFSETQ come from the germline V gene. The CDR3 sequence is CASSRLASYEQYF. In nucleotides, the CDR3 is TGCGCCAGCAGCCGGCTAGCGTCCTACGAGCAGTACTTC.

V usage is TRBV20-1 and J usage is TRBJ2-7, with D unclear. CDR1 DFQATT and CDR2 SNEGSKA come from the germline V gene (reference sequence). V gave up 1 base and J gave up 8 bases, with 12 bases separating them. The length of the CDR3 is 12 residues. CDR3 sequence reads: CSARGPTHKQYF. In nucleotides, the CDR3 is TGCAGTGCTAGAGGGCCCACCCACAAGCAGTACTTC.

This chain connects TRBV3-1 to TRBJ1-2; D may be TRBD1 (5 bases). CDR1 and CDR2 from the germline V gene are LGHDT and YNNKEL (reference sequence). This CDR3 has 15 residues. Trimming removed 4 bases from V and 7 bases from J, with 19 bases in between. The CDR3 sequence is CASSRGYWGSAGYTF. For the CDR3, the DNA is TGTGCCAGCAGCCGAGGATATTGGGGGTCGGCTGGCTACACCTTC. Full variable domain (remainder filled in from reference TRBV3-1 and TRBJ1-2): DTAVSQTPKYLVTQMGNDKSIKCEQNLGHDTMYWYKQDSKKFLKIMFSYNNKELIINETVPNRFSPKSPDKAHLNLHINSLELGDSAVYFCASSRGYWGSAGYTFGSGTRLTVV.

The chain carries TRBV20-1 and TRBJ1-5; D is possibly TRBD1 (5 bases). Trimming cost V 6 bases and J 0 bases, with 12 bases left between them. Germline values: CDR1 DFQATT, CDR2 SNEGSKA (reference sequence). The CDR3 is 14 residues long. CDR3 amino acids: CSATGSNSNQPQHF. DNA of the CDR3: TGCAGTGCCACAGGTTCCAATAGCAATCAGCCCCAGCATTTT.

The V gene is TRBV6-1, the J gene TRBJ2-5; D perhaps matches TRBD1 (6 bases). The J call may be incorrect, as the DNA end agrees better with TRBJ2-7. The CDR3 runs 14 residues. Germline-derived CDR1 and CDR2 are MNHNS and SASEGT. The DNA of the CDR3 is TGTGCCAGCAGCTACTGGACAGAAACCTACGAGCAGTACTTC. Its translation is CASSYWTETYEQYF.

This clonotype has more than one count but fewer than ten. V usage is TRBV7-2 and J usage is TRBJ2-1; 14 nucleotides align to TRBD2. Trimming removed 2 bases from V and 5 bases from J; junction bases left unmatched: 8. The V gene's germline CDR1 is SGHTA and CDR2 FQGNSA. The length of the CDR3 is 18 residues. For the CDR3, the DNA is TGTGCCAGCAGCTTACTAGGGACTAGCGGGAGATGGGACAATGAGCAGTTCTTC. This codes for CASSLLGTSGRWDNEQFF. The full variable domain, rest sourced from reference TRBV7-2 and TRBJ2-1, is GAGVSQSPSNKVTEKGKDVELRCDPISGHTALYWYRQSLGQGLEFLIYFQGNSAPDKSGLPSDRFSAERTGGSVSTLTIQRTQQEDSAVYLCASSLLGTSGRWDNEQFFGPGTRLTVL.

This chain uses TRBV3-1 with TRBJ2-5; 15 nucleotides align to TRBD2. Near its end, the DNA agrees better with TRBJ2-7, so the J call may be wrong. This CDR3 has 16 amino acids. Germline CDR1 reads LGHDT; CDR2 reads YNNKEL (reference sequence). DNA of the CDR3: TGTGCCAGCAGCCCCCGGACTAGCGGGAGGGCCCACGAGCAGTACTTC. As protein: CASSPRTSGRAHEQYF.

This clonotype was seen just once. The gene calls are TRBV28 and TRBJ1-1; D is perhaps TRBD1 (5 bases). Trimming removed 8 bases at V and 0 bases at J, with 13 bases between. This CDR3 has 14 residues. Germline V lookup: CDR1 MDHEN, CDR2 SYDVKM. The CDR3 region has the DNA TGTGCCAGCTGCCGGGGGTCTATGAACACTGAAGCTTTCTTT. Protein sequence: CASCRGSMNTEAFF. Based on the CDR3 plus reference TRBV28 and TRBJ1-1, the full variable domain is DVKVTQSSRYLVKRTGEKVFLECVQDMDHENMFWYRQDPGLGLRLIYFSYDVKMKEKGDIPEGYSVSREKKERFSLILESASTNQTSMYLCASCRGSMNTEAFFGQGTRLTVV.

The table lists this clonotype with many counts. The chain couples TRBV29-1 to TRBJ1-6; TRBD1 agrees at 11 bases. CDR3 length: 14 residues. Germline V gives CDR1 SQVTM, CDR2 ANQGSEA. Trimming at V came to 7 bases and at J to 10 bases, leaving 9 bases not matched to a gene. This chain's CDR3 is CSASTGTGGSPLHF. The CDR3, as DNA: TGCAGCGCCTCGACCGGGACAGGGGGATCACCCCTCCACTTT. Full variable domain (missing parts from reference TRBV29-1 and TRBJ1-6): SAVISQKPSRDICQRGTSLTIQCQVDSQVTMMFWYRQQPGQSLTLIATANQGSEATYESGFVIDKFPISRPNLTFSTLTVSNMSPEDSSIYLCSASTGTGGSPLHFGNGTRLTVT.

The rearrangement links TRBV10-3 to TRBJ1-2; 7 nucleotides align to TRBD1. Looked up from germline, CDR1 is ENHRY and CDR2 is SYGVKD. This CDR3 region has 17 residues. J lost 3 bases, V lost 9 bases, and 19 bases had no gene match. This CDR3 is CAMNSGPWTGIDYGYTF. CDR3 coding DNA: TGTGCCATGAACAGTGGCCCCTGGACAGGTATCGACTATGGCTACACCTTC.

This clonotype occurred a few times. The V call is TRBV10-3, the J call TRBJ2-3, with 8 nucleotides matching TRBD1. The CDR3 runs 14 residues. Per the germline V gene, CDR1 is ENHRY and CDR2 is SYGVKD. V shed 6 bases, J shed 0 bases, and the junction held 2 bases outside the gene matches. The CDR3 loop reads CAIRGDRSTDTQYF. As DNA, the CDR3 is TGTGCCATCAGGGGGGACAGGAGCACAGATACGCAGTATTTT.